The following is a TCR beta chain sequence with its context. Naive CD8 cells lacked CD45RO, underwent positive selection for CCR7 and left out terminally differentiated effector memory CD45RA+ cells. This specimen belongs to a study of shared clonotypes between healthy human individuals. Investigators spread the genomic DNA of each subset evenly over several immunoSEQ plates. Data came from immunoSEQ multiplex PCR; TCRdb stores just in-frame clones and leaves some out. This table holds around 2.1 million clones, approximately 94% found once. J was trimmed by 5 bases and V by 4 bases; bases with no gene match: 8. CDR3 size: 15 residues. The germline V gene has CDR1 SGHNT and CDR2 YYREEE (reference sequence).

The sequence came from a man younger than 35 in good health. Some clones in this sample may be carry-over from other donors' samples. This chain joins TRBV5-4 and TRBJ1-5, with 8 bases aligning to TRBD1. The specimen was naive CD8+ T cells from PBMCs. CDR3 protein: CASSIFPGGDQPQHF. The CDR3 DNA sequence: TGTGCCAGCAGCATATTCCCAGGGGGCGATCAGCCCCAGCATTTT.